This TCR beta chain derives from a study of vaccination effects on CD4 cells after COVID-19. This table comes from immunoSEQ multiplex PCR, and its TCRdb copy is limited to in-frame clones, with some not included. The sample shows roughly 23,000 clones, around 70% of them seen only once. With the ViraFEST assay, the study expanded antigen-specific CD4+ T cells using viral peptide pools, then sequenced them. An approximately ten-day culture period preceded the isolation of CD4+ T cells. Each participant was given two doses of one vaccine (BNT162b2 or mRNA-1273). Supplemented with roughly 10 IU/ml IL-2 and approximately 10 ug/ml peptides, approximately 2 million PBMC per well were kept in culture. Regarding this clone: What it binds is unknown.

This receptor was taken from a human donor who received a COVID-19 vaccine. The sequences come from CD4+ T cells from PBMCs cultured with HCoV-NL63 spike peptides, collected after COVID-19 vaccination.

The CDR3 protein is CAIIRDRGYTEAFF. The CDR3 bases are TGTGCCATAATCCGGGACAGGGGCTACACTGAAGCTTTCTTT. This sequence joins TRBV6-5 and TRBJ1-1; 10 positions match TRBD1. V shed 10 bases, J shed 3 bases, and the junction held 8 bases outside the gene matches. This CDR3 spans 14 amino acids. Germline V gene sequence: CDR1 MNHEY, CDR2 SVGAGI.